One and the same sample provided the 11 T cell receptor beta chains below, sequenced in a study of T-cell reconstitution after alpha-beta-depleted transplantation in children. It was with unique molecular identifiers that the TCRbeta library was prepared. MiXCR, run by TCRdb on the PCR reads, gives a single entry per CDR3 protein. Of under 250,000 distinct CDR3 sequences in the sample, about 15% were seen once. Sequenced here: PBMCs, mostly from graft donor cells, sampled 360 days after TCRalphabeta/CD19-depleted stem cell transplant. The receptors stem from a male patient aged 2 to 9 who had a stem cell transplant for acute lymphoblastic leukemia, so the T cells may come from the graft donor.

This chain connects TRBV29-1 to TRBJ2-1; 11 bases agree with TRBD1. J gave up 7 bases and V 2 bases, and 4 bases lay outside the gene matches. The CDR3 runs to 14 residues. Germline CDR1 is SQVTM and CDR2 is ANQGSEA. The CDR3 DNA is TGCAGCGTTGAACCGGGACAGGGGGGGAATGAGCAGTTCTTC. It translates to CSVEPGQGGNEQFF.

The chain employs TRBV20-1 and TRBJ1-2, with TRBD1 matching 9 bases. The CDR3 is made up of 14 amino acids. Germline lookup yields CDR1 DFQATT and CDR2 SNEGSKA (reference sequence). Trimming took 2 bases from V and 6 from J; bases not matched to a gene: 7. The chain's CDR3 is CSARLQGAYDGYTF. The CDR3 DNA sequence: TGCAGTGCTAGACTACAGGGGGCGTATGATGGCTACACCTTC.

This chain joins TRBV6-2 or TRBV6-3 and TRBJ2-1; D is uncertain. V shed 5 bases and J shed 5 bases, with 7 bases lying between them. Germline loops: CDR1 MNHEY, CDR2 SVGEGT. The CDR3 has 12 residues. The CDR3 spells CASSPRDNEQFF. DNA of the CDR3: TGTGCCAGCAGTCCCAGAGACAATGAGCAGTTCTTC.

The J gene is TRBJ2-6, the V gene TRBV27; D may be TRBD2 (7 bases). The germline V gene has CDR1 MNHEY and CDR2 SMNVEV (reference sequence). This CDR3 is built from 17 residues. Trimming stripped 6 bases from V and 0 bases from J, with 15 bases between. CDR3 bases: TGTGCCAGCAGCAGGACGGGGGGCCACTCTGGGGCCAACGTCCTGACTTTC. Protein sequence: CASSRTGGHSGANVLTF.

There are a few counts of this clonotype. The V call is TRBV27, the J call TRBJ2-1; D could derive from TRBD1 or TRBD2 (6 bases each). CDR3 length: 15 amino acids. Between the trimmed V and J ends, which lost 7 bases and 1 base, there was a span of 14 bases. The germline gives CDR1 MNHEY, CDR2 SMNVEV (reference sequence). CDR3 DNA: TGTGCCAGCAAGAAGGGCGGGACATCCTACAATGAGCAGTTCTTC. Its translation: CASKKGGTSYNEQFF.

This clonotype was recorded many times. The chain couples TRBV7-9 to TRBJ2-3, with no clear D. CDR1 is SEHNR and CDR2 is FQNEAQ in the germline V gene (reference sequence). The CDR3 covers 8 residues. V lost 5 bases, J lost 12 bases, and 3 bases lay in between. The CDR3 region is CASSPQYF. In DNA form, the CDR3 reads TGTGCCAGCAGCCCCCAGTATTTT.

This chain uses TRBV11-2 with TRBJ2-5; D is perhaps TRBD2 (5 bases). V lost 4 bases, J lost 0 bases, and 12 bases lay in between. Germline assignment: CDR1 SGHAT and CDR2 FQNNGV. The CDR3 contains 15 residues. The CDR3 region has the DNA TGTGCCAGCAGCTCAGAGGGATGGTACCAAGAGACCCAGTACTTC. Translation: CASSSEGWYQETQYF. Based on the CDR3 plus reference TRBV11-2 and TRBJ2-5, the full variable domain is EAGVAQSPRYKIIEKRQSVAFWCNPISGHATLYWYQQILGQGPKLLIQFQNNGVVDDSQLPKDRFSAERLKGVDSTLKIQPAKLEDSAVYLCASSSEGWYQETQYFGPGTRLLVL.

The CDR3 DNA follows: TGTGCCAGCAGCAGATTTAGGGGACAAAACAATGAGCAGTTCTTC. Translated: CASSRFRGQNNEQFF. The chain has TRBV25-1 and TRBJ2-1, with D perhaps matching TRBD1 (6 bases). This CDR3 comprises 15 residues. Germline V lookup: CDR1 MGHDK, CDR2 SYGVNS. V shed 6 bases and J shed 5 bases, with 17 bases lying between them.

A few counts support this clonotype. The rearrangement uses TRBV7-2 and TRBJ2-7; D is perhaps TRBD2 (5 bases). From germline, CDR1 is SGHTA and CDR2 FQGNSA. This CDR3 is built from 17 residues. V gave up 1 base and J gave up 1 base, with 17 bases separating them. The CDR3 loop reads CASSLVGGNRGSYEQYF. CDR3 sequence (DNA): TGTGCCAGCAGCTTAGTTGGTGGGAATCGAGGGTCCTACGAGCAGTACTTC.

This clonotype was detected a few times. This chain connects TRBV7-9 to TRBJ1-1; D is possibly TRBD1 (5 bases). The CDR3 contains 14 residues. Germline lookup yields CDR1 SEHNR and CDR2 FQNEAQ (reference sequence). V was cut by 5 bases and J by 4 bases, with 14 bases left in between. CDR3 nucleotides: TGTGCCAGCAGCCACAGAGCGGGGGGCACTGAAGCTTTCTTT. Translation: CASSHRAGGTEAFF.

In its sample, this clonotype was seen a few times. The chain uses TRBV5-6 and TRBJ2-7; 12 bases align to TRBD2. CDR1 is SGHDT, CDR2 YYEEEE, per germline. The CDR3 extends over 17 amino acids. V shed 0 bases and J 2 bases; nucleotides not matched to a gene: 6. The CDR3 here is CASSLGTSGGPTYEQYF. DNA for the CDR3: TGTGCCAGCAGCTTGGGTACTAGCGGGGGGCCCACCTACGAGCAGTACTTC.